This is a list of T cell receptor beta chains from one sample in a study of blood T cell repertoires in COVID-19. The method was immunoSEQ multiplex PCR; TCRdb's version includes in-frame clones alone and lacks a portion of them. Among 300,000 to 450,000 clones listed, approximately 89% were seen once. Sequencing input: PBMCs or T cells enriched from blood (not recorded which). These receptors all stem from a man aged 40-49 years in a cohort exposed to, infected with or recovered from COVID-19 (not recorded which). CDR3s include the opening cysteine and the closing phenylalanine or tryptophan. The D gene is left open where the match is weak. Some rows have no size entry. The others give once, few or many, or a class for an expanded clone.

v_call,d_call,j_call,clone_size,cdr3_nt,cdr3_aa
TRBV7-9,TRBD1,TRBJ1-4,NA,TGTGCCAGCAGCTCGGGACAGTCAACTAATGAAAAACTGTTTTTT,CASSSGQSTNEKLFF
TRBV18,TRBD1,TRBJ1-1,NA,TGTGCCAGCTCACCACGCAACAGGGGGGACACTGAAGCTTTCTTT,CASSPRNRGDTEAFF
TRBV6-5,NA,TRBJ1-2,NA,TGTGCCAGCAGCAGACAGAGTTCGTGGGGCTACACCTTC,CASSRQSSWGYTF
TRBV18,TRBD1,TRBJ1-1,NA,TGTGCCAGCTCCTCCTTTGGACAGGGGCGGACTGAAGCTTTCTTT,CASSSFGQGRTEAFF
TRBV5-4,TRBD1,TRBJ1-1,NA,TGTGCCAGCAGCCTAACAAGACAGGGGGGAATGAACACTGAAGCTTTCTTT,CASSLTRQGGMNTEAFF
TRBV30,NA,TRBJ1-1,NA,TGTGCCTGGAGTGATGGGGCTAGAGCCGAAGCTTTCTTT,CAWSDGARAEAFF
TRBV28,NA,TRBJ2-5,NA,TGTGCCAGCCATGGGAGACCGAAAGAGACCCAGTACTTC,CASHGRPKETQYF
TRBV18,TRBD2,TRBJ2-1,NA,TGTGCCAGCTCATCCCCGACTAGCGGGAGGCATAATGAGCAGTTCTTC,CASSSPTSGRHNEQFF
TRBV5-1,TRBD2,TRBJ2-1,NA,TGCGCCAGCAGCTTGGTACTAGCGGGAGGGAGCTCCTACAATGAGCAGTTCTTC,CASSLVLAGGSSYNEQFF
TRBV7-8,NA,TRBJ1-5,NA,TGTGCCAGCAGCTTATGGGGGGATCAGCCCCAGCATTTT,CASSLWGDQPQHF
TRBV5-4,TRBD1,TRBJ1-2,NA,TGTGCCAGCAGCTTAAATAAAGGGACAGTCTATGGCTACACCTTC,CASSLNKGTVYGYTF
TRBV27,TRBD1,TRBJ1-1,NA,TGTGCCAGCAGTCCGCGGACAGGGGGCACTGAAGCTTTCTTT,CASSPRTGGTEAFF
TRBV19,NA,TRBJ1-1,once,TGTGCCAGTAGCCGCAAAAACTGGAACACTGAAGCTTTCTTT,CASSRKNWNTEAFF
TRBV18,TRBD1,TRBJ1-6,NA,TGTGCCGGTAGGACAGGGTCCGGGTCCTATAATTCACCCCTCCACTTT,CAGRTGSGSYNSPLHF
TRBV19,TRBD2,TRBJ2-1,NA,TGTGCCAGTAGTATTAGTTTCGGCCTAGCGGGAGGGGTTGAGCAGTTCTTC,CASSISFGLAGGVEQFF
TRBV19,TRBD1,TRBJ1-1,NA,TGTGCCAGTAGACTTGTCCCGGGACAGCTGAACACTGAAGCTTTCTTT,CASRLVPGQLNTEAFF
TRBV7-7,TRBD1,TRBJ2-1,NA,TGTGCCAGCAGCTTAGTGGCCGGACAGGGATACAATGAGCAGTTCTTC,CASSLVAGQGYNEQFF
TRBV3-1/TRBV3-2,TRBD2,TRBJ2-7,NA,TGTGCCAGCAGCCCGGGGGGCTACGAGCAGTACTTC,CASSPGGYEQYF
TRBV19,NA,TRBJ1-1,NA,TGTGCCAGTAGATATTTGGGCTTGAACACTGAAGCTTTCTTT,CASRYLGLNTEAFF
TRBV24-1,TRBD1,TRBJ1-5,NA,TGTGCCACCAGTGATTCGGAGACAGGGGGCAATCAGCCCCAGCATTTT,CATSDSETGGNQPQHF
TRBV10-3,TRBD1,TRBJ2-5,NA,TGTGCCATCAGGGACCGGGACAGCCAAGAGACCCAGTACTTC,CAIRDRDSQETQYF
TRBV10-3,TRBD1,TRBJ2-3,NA,TGTGCCATCAGTGGGCGACAGGGGGCAAGCACAGATACGCAGTATTTT,CAISGRQGASTDTQYF
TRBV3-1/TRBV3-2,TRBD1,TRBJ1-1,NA,TGTGCCAGCAGCAGACAGGGGCCGACTGAAGCTTTCTTT,CASSRQGPTEAFF
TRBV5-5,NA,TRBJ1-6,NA,TGTGCCAGCAGCTTGGATTCCCCCCCCCTATCTCATTCCTATAATTCACCCCTCCACTTT,CASSLDSPPLSHSYNSPLHF
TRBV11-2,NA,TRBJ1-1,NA,TGTGCCAGCAGCTTAGGAGGAGTGAACACTGAAGCTTTCTTT,CASSLGGVNTEAFF
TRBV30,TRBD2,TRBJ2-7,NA,TGTGCCCGCCGGGGTAGCGGGAGTCTCCAGTACTTC,CARRGSGSLQYF
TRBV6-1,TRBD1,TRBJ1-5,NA,TGTGCCAGCAGTGACTGGGACAGGTTGGGCAATCAGCCCCAGCATTTT,CASSDWDRLGNQPQHF
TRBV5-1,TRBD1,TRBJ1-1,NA,TGCGCCAGCTCAATCGAGGGGGCGCGTACTGAAGCTTTCTTT,CASSIEGARTEAFF
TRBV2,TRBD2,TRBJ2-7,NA,TGTGCCAGCAGGGGGACTAGCGGGAGGGCCGGCGAGCAGTACTTC,CASRGTSGRAGEQYF
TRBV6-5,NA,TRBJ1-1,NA,TGTGCCAGCAGCTCCCGAGGACAGCTGAACACTGAAGCTTTCTTT,CASSSRGQLNTEAFF
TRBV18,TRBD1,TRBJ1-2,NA,TGTGCCAGCTCACCGCCCTCGACAGGGGTTGGTGGCTACACCTTC,CASSPPSTGVGGYTF
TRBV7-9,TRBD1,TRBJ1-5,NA,TGTGCCAGCAGCTTAGGCGGGACAGTTGGTGAGACCCAGCATTTT,CASSLGGTVGETQHF
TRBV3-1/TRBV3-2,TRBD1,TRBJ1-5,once,TGTGCCAGCAGCCAGGGGACAGGGGGCCGTCAGCCCCAGCATTTT,CASSQGTGGRQPQHF
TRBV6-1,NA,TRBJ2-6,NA,TGTGCCAGCAGTGATGGCAACTCTGGGGCCAACGTCCTGACTTTC,CASSDGNSGANVLTF
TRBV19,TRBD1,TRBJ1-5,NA,TGTGCCAGTAGTCTGGCGACAGGGGGCTTCAATCAGCCCCAGCATTTT,CASSLATGGFNQPQHF
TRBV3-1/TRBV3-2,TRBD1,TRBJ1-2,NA,TGTGCCAGCAGCCTGGAGACAGGGAGGAGGAATGGCTACACCTTC,CASSLETGRRNGYTF
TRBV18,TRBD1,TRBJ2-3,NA,TGTGCCAGCTCACCATGGACAGGGCGCCCAGATACGCAGTATTTT,CASSPWTGRPDTQYF
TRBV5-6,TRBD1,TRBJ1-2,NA,TGTGCCAGCAGCCAGAACCTGGGACAGGGAAGAAAAAACTATGGCTACACCTTC,CASSQNLGQGRKNYGYTF
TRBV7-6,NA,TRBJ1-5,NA,TGTGCCAGCAGCTTAGGTCAGGGGATTGGCAATCAGCCCCAGCATTTT,CASSLGQGIGNQPQHF
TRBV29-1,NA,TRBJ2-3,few,TGCAGCCCCGGGGGATTCGGAACAGATACGCAGTATTTT,CSPGGFGTDTQYF
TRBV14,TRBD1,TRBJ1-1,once,TGTGCCAGCAGCCAACAGGACAGGGAGGGTATGAACACTGAAGCTTTCTTT,CASSQQDREGMNTEAFF
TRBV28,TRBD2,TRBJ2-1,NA,TGTGCCAGCAGACCCCCGGGACTAGTATCGCATGAGCAGTTCTTC,CASRPPGLVSHEQFF
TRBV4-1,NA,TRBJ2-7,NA,TGCGCCAGCAGCCACGCTAGCGCTCACTACGAGCAGTACTTC,CASSHASAHYEQYF
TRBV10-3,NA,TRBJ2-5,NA,TGTGCCATCAGTGGGTACACAGGGAAGCTACAAGAGACCCAGTACTTC,CAISGYTGKLQETQYF
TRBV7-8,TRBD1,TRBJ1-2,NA,TGTGCCAGCAGCTCGACAGGGCCGGGTGGCTACACCTTC,CASSSTGPGGYTF
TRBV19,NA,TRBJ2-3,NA,TGTGCCAGTAGTGATCTAGCCCGAAGAACCACAGATACGCAGTATTTT,CASSDLARRTTDTQYF
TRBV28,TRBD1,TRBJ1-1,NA,TGTGCCAGCAGTCCGTTGGACAGGCGCACTGAAGCTTTCTTT,CASSPLDRRTEAFF
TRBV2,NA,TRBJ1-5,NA,TGTGCCAGCAGGGTTGACAGTCCCAATCAGCCCCAGCATTTT,CASRVDSPNQPQHF
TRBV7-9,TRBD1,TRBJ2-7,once,TGTGCCAGCAGCTTACGGACAGGGGGCCAAGAGCAGTACTTC,CASSLRTGGQEQYF
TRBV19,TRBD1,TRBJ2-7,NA,TGTGCCAGTACCCCGGGACAGGGGAGCTCCTACGAGCAGTACTTC,CASTPGQGSSYEQYF